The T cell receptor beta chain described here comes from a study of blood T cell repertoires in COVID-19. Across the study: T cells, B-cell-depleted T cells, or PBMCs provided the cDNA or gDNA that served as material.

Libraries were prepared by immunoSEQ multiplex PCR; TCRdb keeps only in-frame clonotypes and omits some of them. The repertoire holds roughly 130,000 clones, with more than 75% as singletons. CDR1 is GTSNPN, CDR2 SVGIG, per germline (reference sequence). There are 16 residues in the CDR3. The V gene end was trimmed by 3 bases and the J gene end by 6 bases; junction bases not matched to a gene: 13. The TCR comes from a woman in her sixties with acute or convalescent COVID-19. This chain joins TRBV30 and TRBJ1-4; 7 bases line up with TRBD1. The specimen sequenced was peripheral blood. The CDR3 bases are TGTGCCTGGAGCCACCGGCTAGGGGGCGCAGATGAAAAACTGTTTTTT. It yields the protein CAWSHRLGGADEKLFF.